One and the same sample provided the 29 T cell receptor beta chains below, sequenced in a study of T cell responses to AZD1222 COVID-19 vaccine. Here immunoSEQ multiplex PCR was the method, and the copy in TCRdb shows in-frame clones only, minus some. This repertoire shows roughly 190,000 clones, approximately 92% found once; its top ten account for about 1.2%. Sequenced here: peripheral blood, sampled on day 0 of AZD1222 vaccination. The receptors were sampled from an adult in good health.

This rearrangement joins TRBV2 to TRBJ1-3; weak D call: TRBD1 (5 bases). CDR1 is SNHLY, CDR2 FYNNEI, per germline. Between the trimmed V and J ends, which lost 5 bases and 2 bases, there was a span of 13 bases. CDR3 size: 15 residues. The CDR3 DNA sequence: TGTGCCAGCAGTAAAGGGGTCTTGGCTGGAAACACCATATATTTT. This translates into CASSKGVLAGNTIYF.

V and J are TRBV4-2 and TRBJ1-1; TRBD1 matches 10 bases. This CDR3 is built from 15 residues. The germline gives CDR1 LGHNA, CDR2 YNFKEQ. The junction had 6 bases not matched to a gene; V was cut back by 4 bases and J by 4 bases. The CDR3, as DNA: TGTGCCAGCAGCCTTGGACAGGGGGAGTTCACTGAAGCTTTCTTT. The encoded protein is CASSLGQGEFTEAFF.

The chain couples TRBV6-5 to TRBJ1-1; maybe TRBD1 (6 bases). The V gene's germline CDR1 is MNHEY and CDR2 SVGAGI. Trimming removed 5 bases from V and 8 bases from J, with 9 bases in between. This CDR3 comprises 11 residues. The CDR3 coding sequence is TGTGCCAGCAGTCCACAGGGAGAAGCTTTCTTT. It is translated as CASSPQGEAFF.

The chain recombines TRBV9 with TRBJ1-6, with 9 positions matching TRBD1. The CDR3 totals 16 residues. The junction had 8 bases not matched to a gene; V was cut back by 3 bases and J by 7 bases. In germline, CDR1 is SGDLS, CDR2 YYNGEE. CDR3 amino acids: CASSEGTGLGNSPLHF. As DNA, the CDR3 is TGTGCCAGCAGCGAGGGGACAGGGTTAGGGAATTCACCCCTCCACTTT.

The chain joins TRBV19 to TRBJ2-2, with TRBD1 matching 7 bases. CDR1 and CDR2 (germline): LNHDA, SQIVND (reference sequence). J lost 0 bases, V lost 8 bases, and 6 bases had no gene match. The CDR3 loop spans 15 amino acids. The CDR3 spells CASFNDRANTGELFF. The CDR3 DNA reads TGTGCCAGTTTCAACGACAGGGCGAACACCGGGGAGCTGTTTTTT.

V and J are TRBV5-5 and TRBJ1-4; perhaps TRBD1 as D (5 bases). Germline CDR1 SGHKS, CDR2 YYEKEE (reference sequence). V lost 4 bases to trimming and J lost 8 bases, with 15 bases between them. The CDR3 loop spans 14 amino acids. As DNA, the CDR3 is TGTGCCAGCAGCAGGCAGGGAGATGAAGAAAAACTGTTTTTT. This codes for CASSRQGDEEKLFF.

This chain uses TRBV5-1 with TRBJ2-3; D might be TRBD1 or TRBD2, each matching 6 bases. Per the germline V gene, CDR1 is SGHRS and CDR2 is YFSETQ. The CDR3 runs 15 residues. The germline V and J ends were trimmed by 2 bases and 2 bases, with 12 bases remaining between them. The CDR3 DNA is TGCGCCAGCAGCTTAGGAGGGGGAATCACAGATACGCAGTATTTT. It is translated as CASSLGGGITDTQYF.

The chain joins TRBV5-6 to TRBJ2-3, with TRBD1 matching over 9 bases. Germline CDR1 and CDR2: SGHDT and YYEEEE. The trim removed 0 bases at V and 3 bases at J, leaving 2 bases unmatched. The CDR3 has 15 amino acids. The CDR3 region has the DNA TGTGCCAGCAGCTTGGGACAGGGGGTAACAGATACGCAGTATTTT. This sequence encodes CASSLGQGVTDTQYF.

The gene calls are TRBV18 and TRBJ2-6; perhaps TRBD1 as D (5 bases). CDR1 is KGHSH and CDR2 is LQKENI in the germline V gene. This CDR3 spans 17 amino acids. V was pared by 5 bases and J by 0 bases, with 14 bases between. The CDR3: CASSWVRADSGANVLTF. The CDR3 DNA follows: TGTGCCAGCTCATGGGTCAGGGCCGACTCTGGGGCCAACGTCCTGACTTTC. The entire variable domain, with the rest obtained from reference TRBV18 and TRBJ2-6, is as follows: NAGVMQNPRHLVRRRGQEARLRCSPMKGHSHVYWYRQLPEEGLKFMVYLQKENIIDESGMPKERFSAEFPKEGPSILRIQQVVRGDSAAYFCASSWVRADSGANVLTFGAGSRLTVL.

This sequence joins TRBV12-3 or TRBV12-4 and TRBJ1-2; D might be TRBD1 (5 bases). V shed 3 bases and J shed 8 bases, with 13 bases lying between them. This CDR3 comprises 13 residues. CDR3 protein: CASSLSQGGGYTF. The CDR3 DNA reads TGTGCCAGCAGTTTGAGCCAGGGAGGAGGCTACACCTTC.

The chain employs TRBV11-2 and TRBJ1-5; 7 positions agree with TRBD1. Trimming removed 6 bases from V and 4 bases from J; junction bases left unmatched: 6. Germline V gene lookup returns CDR1 SGHAT and CDR2 FQNNGV. The CDR3 is 14 amino acids. CDR3 sequence reads: CASSLDRTNQPQHF. The CDR3 DNA reads TGTGCCAGCAGTCTGGACAGGACGAATCAGCCCCAGCATTTT.

The genes are TRBV7-6 and TRBJ1-5; D gene unclear. V lost 9 bases to trimming and J lost 5 bases, with 20 bases between them. The germline CDR1 and CDR2 sequences are SGHVS and FNYEAQ. This CDR3 comprises 15 residues. The CDR3 DNA reads as TGTGCCAGACCTCTGGTCTACGGGGTGGATCAGCCCCAGCATTTT. Translating gives CARPLVYGVDQPQHF.

The chain uses TRBV5-1 and TRBJ1-5, with D possibly being TRBD1 (6 bases). The germline V gene encodes CDR1 SGHRS and CDR2 YFSETQ. V gave up 2 bases and J gave up 5 bases, with 11 bases separating them. This CDR3 has 14 amino acids. CDR3 nucleotide sequence: TGCGCCAGCAGCTTCAAGGGGGGCGATCAGCCCCAGCATTTT. Amino acids: CASSFKGGDQPQHF.

The chain joins TRBV7-9 to TRBJ2-2; TRBD1 might be the D (5 bases). From germline, CDR1 is SEHNR and CDR2 FQNEAQ (reference sequence). The ends were cut back, 5 bases at V and 7 bases at J, with 17 bases in the middle. The CDR3 runs 15 residues. In nucleotides, the CDR3 is TGTGCCAGCAGCCCCAACCCGACAGAGATCGGGGAGCTGTTTTTT. Residues: CASSPNPTEIGELFF.

The genes are TRBV19 and TRBJ1-4; 9 positions match TRBD1. Germline-derived CDR1 and CDR2 are LNHDA and SQIVND (reference sequence). This CDR3 has 16 amino acids. V dropped 4 bases and J dropped 5; count of bases not matched to a gene: 8. The chain's CDR3 is CASSTQGQGKNEKLFF. For the CDR3, the DNA is TGTGCCAGTAGTACCCAGGGACAGGGTAAAAATGAAAAACTGTTTTTT.

The gene calls are TRBV11-3 and TRBJ1-3; weak D call: TRBD1 (5 bases). This CDR3 is 15 amino acids long. Deletions cut 5 bases from V and 0 bases from J, with 11 bases between. CDR1 SGHNT and CDR2 YENEEA come from the germline V gene. The CDR3 loop reads CASSLDSHSGNTIYF. CDR3 nucleotides: TGTGCCAGCAGCCTCGACAGCCACTCTGGAAACACCATATATTTT.

The rearrangement uses TRBV3-1 (or the pseudogene TRBV3-2) and TRBJ1-2, with 11 nucleotides matching TRBD1. V trimming: 6 bases; J trimming: 13 bases; junction bases outside the gene matches: 7. This CDR3 contains 12 residues. Per germline, CDR1 LGHDT and CDR2 YNNKEL (reference sequence). The CDR3 sequence: CASSGQGARGTF. CDR3 coding DNA: TGTGCCAGCAGTGGACAGGGGGCCCGTGGCACCTTC.

This sequence joins TRBV2 and TRBJ1-2; 10 nucleotides align to TRBD1. This CDR3 is built from 13 residues. The V segment lost 7 bases and the J segment 8 bases; nucleotides outside the gene matches: 7. From germline, CDR1 is SNHLY and CDR2 FYNNEI. CDR3 in amino acids: CASNIGTGVGYTF. CDR3 coding DNA: TGTGCCAGCAATATCGGGACAGGGGTAGGCTACACCTTC. Complete variable domain (other parts from reference TRBV2 and TRBJ1-2): EPEVTQTPSHQVTQMGQEVILRCVPISNHLYFYWYRQILGQKVEFLVSFYNNEISEKSEIFDDQFSVERPDGSNFTLKIRSTKLEDSAMYFCASNIGTGVGYTFGSGTRLTVV.

This chain links TRBV5-4 with TRBJ1-3; D not certain. In germline, CDR1 is SGHNT, CDR2 YYREEE (reference sequence). Trimming removed 1 base at V and 10 bases at J, with 18 bases between. The CDR3 runs to 15 residues. The CDR3 sequence is CASSLFGPPGETIYF. DNA of the CDR3: TGTGCCAGCAGCTTGTTCGGGCCCCCAGGAGAAACCATATATTTT.

V usage is TRBV3-1 (or the pseudogene TRBV3-2) and J usage is TRBJ2-7, with 9 bases that match TRBD1. The length of the CDR3 is 15 residues. CDR1 and CDR2 (germline): LGHDT, YNNKEL (reference sequence). V lost 1 base and J lost 4; bases outside the gene matches: 5. CDR3 sequence reads: CASSQAGDRAYEQYF. Here the CDR3 DNA reads TGTGCCAGCAGCCAAGCCGGGGACAGGGCATACGAGCAGTACTTC.

As for this clone: Relative to the germline gene, one junction end is altered; a read error may explain this. Different DNA sequences within this sample yield the same CDR3. The rearrangement uses TRBV10-3 and TRBJ1-1; D is unclear. The CDR3 is 14 amino acids. Germline values: CDR1 ENHRY, CDR2 SYGVKD. The CDR3 DNA follows: TGTGCCATCAGTGAGTCGAATTCGGTCGCTGAAGCCTTCTTT. The encoded protein is CAISESNSVAEAFF.

This clone was seen only once. This chain links TRBV4-1 with TRBJ1-6; D gene uncertain. Germline CDR1 MGHRA, CDR2 YSYEKL. The CDR3 extends over 18 amino acids. V was trimmed by 2 bases and J by 4 bases, leaving 18 bases between them. CDR3 amino acids: CASSQLLPTGLYNSPLHF. The CDR3 DNA reads as TGCGCCAGCAGCCAACTCCTACCCACGGGGTTGTATAATTCACCCCTCCACTTT.

The chain has TRBV2 and TRBJ1-6, with D possibly TRBD1 on 5 matching bases. V was pared by 7 bases and J by 2 bases, with 15 bases between. Looked up from germline, CDR1 is SNHLY and CDR2 is FYNNEI. The CDR3 spans 16 residues. The CDR3 reads CASTRTSDAYNSPLHF. The CDR3 bases are TGTGCCAGCACAAGGACAAGTGACGCCTATAATTCACCCCTCCACTTT.

J is TRBJ1-1 and V is TRBV18; a possible D gene is TRBD1 (6 bases). V lost 6 bases, J lost 3 bases, and 17 bases lay in between. The CDR3 length is 15 residues. Germline-derived CDR1 and CDR2 are KGHSH and LQKENI. The CDR3 region is CASSALRGADTEAFF. CDR3 in DNA: TGTGCCAGCTCGGCATTAAGGGGGGCGGACACTGAAGCTTTCTTT.

V is TRBV7-9 and J is TRBJ1-1, with D unresolved. Trimming took off 3 bases at V and 0 bases at J, with 8 bases between the two ends. Germline V lookup: CDR1 SEHNR, CDR2 FQNEAQ (reference sequence). The CDR3 is made up of 14 amino acids. CDR3 loop: CASSLASLNTEAFF. The CDR3 DNA sequence: TGTGCCAGCAGCTTGGCGTCCCTGAACACTGAAGCTTTCTTT.

The chain has TRBV2 and TRBJ2-7; no clear D. The germline V gene has CDR1 SNHLY and CDR2 FYNNEI. CDR3 size: 10 residues. The germline V and J ends were trimmed by 7 bases and 3 bases, with 4 bases remaining between them. The CDR3 DNA is TGTGCCAGCACGGGCTACGAGCAGTACTTC. This translates into CASTGYEQYF.

The chain has TRBV19 and TRBJ2-7, with 8 positions matching TRBD1. The CDR3 has 15 residues. V was pared by 3 bases and J by 2 bases, with 6 bases of the junction left unmatched. From germline, CDR1 is LNHDA and CDR2 SQIVND (reference sequence). CDR3 DNA: TGTGCCAGTAGTATTGGACAGGGATCCACCTACGAGCAGTACTTC. Encoded protein: CASSIGQGSTYEQYF.

J is TRBJ1-2 and V is TRBV7-9; 9 bases are a match to TRBD1. The CDR3 is made up of 16 amino acids. Germline V CDR1 and CDR2: SEHNR, FQNEAQ (reference sequence). With V trimmed by 1 base and J by 7 bases, 10 bases remained unmatched. The CDR3 protein is CASSLVQGASRGGYTF. CDR3 coding DNA: TGTGCCAGCAGCTTAGTACAGGGGGCATCCCGTGGTGGCTACACCTTC. Combining the CDR3 with reference TRBV7-9 and TRBJ1-2 gives the whole variable domain DTGVSQNPRHKITKRGQNVTFRCDPISEHNRLYWYRQTLGQGPEFLTYFQNEAQLEKSRLLSDRFSAERPKGSFSTLEIQRTEQGDSAMYLCASSLVQGASRGGYTFGSGTRLTVV.

CDR3 bases: TGTGCCAGCTGTTTCCTGGGCGGGGGCCTGAAGTATTTT. Residues: CASCFLGGGLKYF. The rearrangement uses TRBV5-8 and TRBJ2-3; D perhaps matches TRBD2 (7 bases). The CDR3 has 13 residues. Germline CDR1 SGHTS, CDR2 YDEGEE. The V end lost 7 bases, the J end lost 13 bases, and 22 bases lay between the germline ends.